The clone carrying this TCR beta chain was seen ten or more times. Its antigen remains unknown. The sample comes from a study of T cells in Graves' hyperthyroidism and ophthalmopathy. Study outcomes and limitations: Appearing also in blood were most of the thyroid clonotypes expanded above 0.001.

The ends lost 3 bases at V and 10 bases at J; junction bases unmatched: 9. In germline, CDR1 is WSHSY, CDR2 SAAADI. CDR3 length equals 16 residues. Absent ophthalmopathy progression within 18 months defined stable Graves' hyperthyroidism. Uncontrolled infections, other autoimmune diseases, pregnancy or lactation led to exclusion of patients. Fresh peripheral blood, about 9.9 ml, yielded the PBMCs. Using RNA transcripts as the source, TCR beta CDR3 regions were amplified. A set of HTBI primers served as the primers for a first-round RT-PCR of the TCR CDR3. MiXCR was run by TCRdb on the multiplex PCR reads, yielding one entry per CDR3 protein. The sample yields 300,000 to 350,000 distinct CDR3 sequences, over 11% seen once.

The source material was blood. The V and J genes are TRBV10-2 and TRBJ2-1, with TRBD2 matching 13 bases. The sequence was collected from a woman aged 30 to 39 with Graves' hyperthyroidism. Written as DNA, the CDR3 is TGCGCCAGCAGTGACCCGGGACTAGCGGGAAGAACCGAGCAGTTCTTC. This sequence encodes CASSDPGLAGRTEQFF.